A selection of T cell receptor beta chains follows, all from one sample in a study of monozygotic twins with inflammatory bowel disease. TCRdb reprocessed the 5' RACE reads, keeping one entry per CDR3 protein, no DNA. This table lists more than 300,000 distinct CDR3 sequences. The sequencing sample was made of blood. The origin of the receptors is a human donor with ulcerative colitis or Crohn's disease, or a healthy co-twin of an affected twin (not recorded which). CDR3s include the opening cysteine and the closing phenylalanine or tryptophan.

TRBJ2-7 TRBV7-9 CASSLGTGGFSYEQYF
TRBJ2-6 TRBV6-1 CASKDMTSSGANVLTF
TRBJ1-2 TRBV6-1 CASSTRTGSDGYTF
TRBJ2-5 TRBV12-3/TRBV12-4 CASSANYLAGGETQYF
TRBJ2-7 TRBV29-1 CSVERGQGNEQYF
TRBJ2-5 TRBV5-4 CASSARLAGAGETQYF
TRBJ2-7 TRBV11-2 CASSLGPGQGGLSSYEQYF
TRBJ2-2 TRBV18 CASSPLRSRGHIGELFF
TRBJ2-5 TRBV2 CASRPAQETQYF
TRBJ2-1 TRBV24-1 CATSDFSRDNEQFF
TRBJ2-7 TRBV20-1 CSASAGTSGFYEQYF
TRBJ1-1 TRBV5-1 CASGRGALMNTEAFF
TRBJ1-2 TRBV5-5 CASSLEDRAVYGYTF
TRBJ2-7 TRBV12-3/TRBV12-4 CASRGPGQGAIYEQYF
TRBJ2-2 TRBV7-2 CASSFLWGPNTGELFF
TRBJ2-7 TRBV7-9 CASSLNLGTGIYEQYF
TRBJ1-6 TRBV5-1 CASSLEVGREPLHF
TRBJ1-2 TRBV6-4 CASSDRDGYTF
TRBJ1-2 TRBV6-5 CASSYNLPNYGYTF
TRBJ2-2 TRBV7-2 CASSAGLAGRSGELFF
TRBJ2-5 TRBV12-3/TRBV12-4 CASSTLAGGKETQYF
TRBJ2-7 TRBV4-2 CASSQSQGKAYEQYF
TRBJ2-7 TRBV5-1 CASSLVVGDRYNEQYF
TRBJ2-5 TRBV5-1 CASSLATGMETQYF
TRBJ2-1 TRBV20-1 CSARGGGIPYNEQFF
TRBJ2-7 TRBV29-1 CSVARDRDSYEQYF
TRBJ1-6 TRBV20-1 CSARDRHNSPLHF
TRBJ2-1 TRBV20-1 CSARELRGYNEQFF
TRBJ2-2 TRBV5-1 CASSDRGRTGELFF
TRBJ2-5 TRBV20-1 CSASTSGAGGPKTQYF
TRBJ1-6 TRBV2 CASRAGQPLSPLHF
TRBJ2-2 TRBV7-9 CASSPPKNTGELFF
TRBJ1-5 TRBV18 CASSLPREPQHF
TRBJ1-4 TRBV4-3 CASSQDRLTGRGRLFF